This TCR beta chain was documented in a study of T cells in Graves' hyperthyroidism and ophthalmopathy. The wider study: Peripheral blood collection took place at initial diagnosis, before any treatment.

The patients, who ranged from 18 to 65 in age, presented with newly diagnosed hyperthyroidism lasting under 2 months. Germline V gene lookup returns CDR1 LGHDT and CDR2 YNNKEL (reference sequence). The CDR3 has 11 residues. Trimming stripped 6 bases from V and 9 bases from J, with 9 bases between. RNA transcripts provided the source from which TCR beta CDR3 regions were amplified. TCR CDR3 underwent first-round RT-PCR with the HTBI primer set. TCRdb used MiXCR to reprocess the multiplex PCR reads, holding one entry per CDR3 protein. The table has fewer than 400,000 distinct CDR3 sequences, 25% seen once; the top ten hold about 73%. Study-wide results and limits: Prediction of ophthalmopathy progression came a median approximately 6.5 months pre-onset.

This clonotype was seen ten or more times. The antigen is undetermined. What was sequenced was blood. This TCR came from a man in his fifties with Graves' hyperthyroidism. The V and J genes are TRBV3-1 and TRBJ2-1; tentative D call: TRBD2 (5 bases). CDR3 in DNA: TGTGCCAGCAGTCGGGGATTTGAGCAGTTCTTC. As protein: CASSRGFEQFF.